This T cell receptor (beta chain) stems from a study of OX40 agonist ivuxolimab in advanced cancers. Study-level information: An agonistic human IgG2 monoclonal antibody against OX40 (CD134) was given.

With respect to this clone: Its specificity is not known.

Patients with a history of autoimmune disease or on systemic immunosuppression were excluded. The investigators sampled blood at baseline, at cycle 4 day 1, and at cycle 7 day 1. Trimming pared 9 bases from V and 1 base from J, leaving 9 bases between. This CDR3 contains 12 residues. Per germline, CDR1 SNHLY and CDR2 FYNNEI. Clones were sequenced by immunoSEQ multiplex PCR, and TCRdb holds only the in-frame ones, with some missing. The sample holds about 38,000 clones, more than 70% seen once. Study-level points and caveats: Doses of 0.1 to 3.0 mg/kg were accompanied by clonal expansion of CD4+ and CD8+ blood T cells by week 6.

The TCR originated in an adult with an advanced solid tumor such as melanoma, head and neck, liver or kidney cancer. The starting material was CD4+ or CD8+ T cells sorted from blood, obtained in a trial of the OX40 agonist ivuxolimab. The rearrangement uses TRBV2 and TRBJ2-5, with D unclear. CDR3 sequence (DNA): TGTGCCAGTGTGTTTAGCCAAGAGACCCAGTACTTC. This sequence encodes CASVFSQETQYF.